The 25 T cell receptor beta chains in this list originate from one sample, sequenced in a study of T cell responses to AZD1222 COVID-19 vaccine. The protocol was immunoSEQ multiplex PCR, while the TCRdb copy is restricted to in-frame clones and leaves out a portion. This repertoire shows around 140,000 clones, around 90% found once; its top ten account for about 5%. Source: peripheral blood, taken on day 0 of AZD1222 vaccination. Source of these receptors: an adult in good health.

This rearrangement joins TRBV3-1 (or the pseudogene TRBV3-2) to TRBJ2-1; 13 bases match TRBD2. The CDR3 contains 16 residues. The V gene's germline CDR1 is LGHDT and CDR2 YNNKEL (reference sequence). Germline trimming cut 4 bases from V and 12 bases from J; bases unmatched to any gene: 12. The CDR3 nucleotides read TGTGCCAGCAGCCCGCCCCGGACTAGCGGGAGAGGGCGGCAGTTCTTC. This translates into CASSPPRTSGRGRQFF.

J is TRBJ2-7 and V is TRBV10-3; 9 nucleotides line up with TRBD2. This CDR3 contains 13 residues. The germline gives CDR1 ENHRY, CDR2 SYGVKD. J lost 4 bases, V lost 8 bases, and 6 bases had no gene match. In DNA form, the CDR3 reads TGTGCCATCGGTAGCGGGAGTATGTACGAGCAGTACTTC. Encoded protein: CAIGSGSMYEQYF.

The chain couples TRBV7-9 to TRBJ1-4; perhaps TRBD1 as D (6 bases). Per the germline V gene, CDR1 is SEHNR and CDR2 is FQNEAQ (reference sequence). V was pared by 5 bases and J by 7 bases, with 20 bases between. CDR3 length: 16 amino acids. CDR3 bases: TGTGCCAGCAGCCCCCACAGGGCGTTTGACGGTGAAAAACTGTTTTTT. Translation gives CASSPHRAFDGEKLFF. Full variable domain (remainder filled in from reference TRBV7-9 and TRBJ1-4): DTGVSQNPRHKITKRGQNVTFRCDPISEHNRLYWYRQTLGQGPEFLTYFQNEAQLEKSRLLSDRFSAERPKGSFSTLEIQRTEQGDSAMYLCASSPHRAFDGEKLFFGSGTQLSVL.

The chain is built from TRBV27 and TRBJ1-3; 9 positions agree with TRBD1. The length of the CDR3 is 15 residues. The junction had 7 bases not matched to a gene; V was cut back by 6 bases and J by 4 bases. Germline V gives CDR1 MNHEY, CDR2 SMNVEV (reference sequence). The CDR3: CASREWGQGGNTIYF. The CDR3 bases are TGTGCCAGCAGGGAGTGGGGACAGGGCGGAAACACCATATATTTT.

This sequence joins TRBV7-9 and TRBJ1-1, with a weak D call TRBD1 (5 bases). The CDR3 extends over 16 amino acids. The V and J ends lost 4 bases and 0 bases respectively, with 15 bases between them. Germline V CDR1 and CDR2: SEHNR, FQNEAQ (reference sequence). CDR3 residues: CASSSRDPLMNTEAFF. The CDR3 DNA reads TGTGCCAGCAGCTCCCGGGACCCCCTCATGAACACTGAAGCTTTCTTT. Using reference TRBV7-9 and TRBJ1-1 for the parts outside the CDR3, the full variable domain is DTGVSQNPRHKITKRGQNVTFRCDPISEHNRLYWYRQTLGQGPEFLTYFQNEAQLEKSRLLSDRFSAERPKGSFSTLEIQRTEQGDSAMYLCASSSRDPLMNTEAFFGQGTRLTVV.

The CDR3 DNA reads TGTGCCAGCAGTCTTGGACAGAATCAGCCCCAGCATTTT. Protein: CASSLGQNQPQHF. The chain combines TRBV2 with TRBJ1-5; D may be TRBD1 (6 bases). CDR3 size: 13 residues. V lost 5 bases and J 4 bases, leaving 9 bases between the germline ends. CDR1 is SNHLY, CDR2 FYNNEI, per germline.

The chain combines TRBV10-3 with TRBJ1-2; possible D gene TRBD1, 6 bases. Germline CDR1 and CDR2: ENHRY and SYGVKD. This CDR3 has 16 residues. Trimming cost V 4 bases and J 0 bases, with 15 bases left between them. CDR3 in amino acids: CAISGEQGIPNYGYTF. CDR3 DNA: TGTGCCATCAGTGGAGAACAGGGAATCCCTAACTATGGCTACACCTTC.

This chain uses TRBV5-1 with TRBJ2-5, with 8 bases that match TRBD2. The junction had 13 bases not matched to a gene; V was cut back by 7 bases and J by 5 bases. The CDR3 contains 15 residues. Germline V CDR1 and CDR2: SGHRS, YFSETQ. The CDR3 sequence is CASSPSGGPVETQYF. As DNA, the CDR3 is TGCGCCAGCTCTCCGTCGGGGGGGCCCGTTGAGACCCAGTACTTC.

The CDR3 DNA follows: TGCAGTGCTAGTCCGGTTGGGTACACTGAAGCTTTCTTT. Translating it yields CSASPVGYTEAFF. This chain uses TRBV20-1 with TRBJ1-1; D gene unclear. Per the germline V gene, CDR1 is DFQATT and CDR2 is SNEGSKA (reference sequence). The CDR3 covers 13 residues. Trimming removed 3 bases at V and 3 bases at J, with 11 bases between.

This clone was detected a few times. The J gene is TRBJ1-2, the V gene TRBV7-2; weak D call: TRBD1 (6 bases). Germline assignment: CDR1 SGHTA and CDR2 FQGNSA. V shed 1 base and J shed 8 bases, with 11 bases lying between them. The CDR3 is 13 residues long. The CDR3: CASSLGGPYGYTF. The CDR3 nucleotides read TGTGCCAGCAGCTTAGGGGGGCCTTACGGCTACACCTTC.

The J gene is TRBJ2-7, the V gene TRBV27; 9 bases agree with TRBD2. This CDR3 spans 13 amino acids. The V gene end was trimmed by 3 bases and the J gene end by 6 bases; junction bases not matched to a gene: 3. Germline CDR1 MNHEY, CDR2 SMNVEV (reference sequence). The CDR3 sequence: CASSFGTSFEQYF. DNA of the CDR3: TGTGCCAGCAGTTTCGGGACTAGCTTCGAGCAGTACTTC.

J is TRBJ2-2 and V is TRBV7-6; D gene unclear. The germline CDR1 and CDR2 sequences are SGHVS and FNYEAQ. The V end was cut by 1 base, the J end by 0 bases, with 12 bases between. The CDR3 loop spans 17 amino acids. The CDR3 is CASSLEVDSANTGELFF. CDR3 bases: TGTGCCAGCAGCTTAGAAGTCGACTCAGCGAACACCGGGGAGCTGTTTTTT.

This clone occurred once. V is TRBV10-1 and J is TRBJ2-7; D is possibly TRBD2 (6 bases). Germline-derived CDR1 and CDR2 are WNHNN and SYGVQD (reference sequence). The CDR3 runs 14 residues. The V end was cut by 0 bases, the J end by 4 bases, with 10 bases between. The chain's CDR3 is CASSESPGVYEQYF. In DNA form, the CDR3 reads TGCGCCAGCAGTGAGTCGCCGGGGGTTTACGAGCAGTACTTC.

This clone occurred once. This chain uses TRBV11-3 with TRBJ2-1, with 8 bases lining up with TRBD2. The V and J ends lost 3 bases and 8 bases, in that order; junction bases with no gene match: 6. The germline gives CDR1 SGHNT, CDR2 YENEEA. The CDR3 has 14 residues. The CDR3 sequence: CASSLRGAGDEQFF. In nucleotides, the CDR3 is TGTGCCAGCAGCTTGAGGGGAGCGGGAGATGAGCAGTTCTTC.

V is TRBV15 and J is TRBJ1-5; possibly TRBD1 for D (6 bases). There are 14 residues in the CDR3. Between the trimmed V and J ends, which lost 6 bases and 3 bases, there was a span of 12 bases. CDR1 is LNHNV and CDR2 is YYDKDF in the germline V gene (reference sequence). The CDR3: CATSFGTPNQPQHF. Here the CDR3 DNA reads TGTGCCACCAGTTTTGGGACACCCAATCAGCCCCAGCATTTT.

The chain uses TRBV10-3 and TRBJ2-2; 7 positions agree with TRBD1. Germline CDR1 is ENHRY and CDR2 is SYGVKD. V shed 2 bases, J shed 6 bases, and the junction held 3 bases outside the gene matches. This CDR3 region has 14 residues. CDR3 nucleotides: TGTGCCATCAGTGAGACAGGGGCGCCCGGGGAGCTGTTTTTT. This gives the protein CAISETGAPGELFF.

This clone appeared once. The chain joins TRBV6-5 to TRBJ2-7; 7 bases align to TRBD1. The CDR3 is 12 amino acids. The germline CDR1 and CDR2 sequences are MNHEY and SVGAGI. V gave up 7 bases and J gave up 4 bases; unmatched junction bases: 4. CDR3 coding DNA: TGTGCCAGCACCGGGGACAGATACGAGCAGTACTTC. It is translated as CASTGDRYEQYF.

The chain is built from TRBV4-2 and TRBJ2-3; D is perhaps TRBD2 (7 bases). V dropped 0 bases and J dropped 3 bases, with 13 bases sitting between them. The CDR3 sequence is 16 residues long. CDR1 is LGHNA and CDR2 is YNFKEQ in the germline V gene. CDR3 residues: CASSQDPGGRTDTQYF. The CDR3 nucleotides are TGTGCCAGCAGCCAAGATCCCGGGGGGCGGACAGATACGCAGTATTTT.

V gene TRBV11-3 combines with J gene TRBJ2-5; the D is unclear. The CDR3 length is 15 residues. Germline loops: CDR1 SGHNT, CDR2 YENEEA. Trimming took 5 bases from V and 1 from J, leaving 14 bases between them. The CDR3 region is CASSLGHRSQETQYF. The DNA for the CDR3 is TGTGCCAGCAGCCTAGGGCATAGGAGCCAAGAGACCCAGTACTTC. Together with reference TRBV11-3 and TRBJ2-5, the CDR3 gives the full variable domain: EAGVVQSPRYKIIEKKQPVAFWCNPISGHNTLYWYLQNLGQGPELLIRYENEEAVDDSQLPKDRFSAERLKGVDSTLKIQPAELGDSAVYLCASSLGHRSQETQYFGPGTRLLVL.

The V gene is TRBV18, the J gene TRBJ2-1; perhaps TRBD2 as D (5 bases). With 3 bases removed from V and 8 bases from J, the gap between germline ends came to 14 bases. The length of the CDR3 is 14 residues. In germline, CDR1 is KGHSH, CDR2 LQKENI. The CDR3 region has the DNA TGTGCCAGCTCACCCCCTCTAGCTACATATGAGCAGTTCTTC. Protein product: CASSPPLATYEQFF.

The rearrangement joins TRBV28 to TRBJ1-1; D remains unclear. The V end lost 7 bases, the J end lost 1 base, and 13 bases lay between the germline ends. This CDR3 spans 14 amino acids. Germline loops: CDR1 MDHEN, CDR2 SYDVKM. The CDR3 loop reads CASTFRRGNTEAFF. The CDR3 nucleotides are TGTGCCAGCACCTTCAGGAGAGGGAACACTGAAGCTTTCTTT.

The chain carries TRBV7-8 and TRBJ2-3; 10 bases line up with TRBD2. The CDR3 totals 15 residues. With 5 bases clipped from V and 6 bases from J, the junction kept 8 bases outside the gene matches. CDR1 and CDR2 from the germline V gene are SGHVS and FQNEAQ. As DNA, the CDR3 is TGTGCCAGCAGCAAATTAGCGGGGGGCTTGGATACGCAGTATTTT. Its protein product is CASSKLAGGLDTQYF.

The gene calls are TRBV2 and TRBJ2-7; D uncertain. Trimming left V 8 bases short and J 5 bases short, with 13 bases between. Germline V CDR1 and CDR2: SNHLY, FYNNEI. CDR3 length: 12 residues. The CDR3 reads CASLKGLHEQYF. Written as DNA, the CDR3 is TGTGCCAGCTTGAAAGGGTTGCACGAGCAGTACTTC.

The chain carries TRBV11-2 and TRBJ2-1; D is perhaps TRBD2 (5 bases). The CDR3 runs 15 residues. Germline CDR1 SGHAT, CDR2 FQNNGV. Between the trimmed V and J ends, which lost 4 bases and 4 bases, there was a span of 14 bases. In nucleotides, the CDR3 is TGTGCCAGCAGCTCGTCGGGGTATCCATACAATGAGCAGTTCTTC. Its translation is CASSSSGYPYNEQFF. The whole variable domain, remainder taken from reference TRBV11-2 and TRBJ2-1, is EAGVAQSPRYKIIEKRQSVAFWCNPISGHATLYWYQQILGQGPKLLIQFQNNGVVDDSQLPKDRFSAERLKGVDSTLKIQPAKLEDSAVYLCASSSSGYPYNEQFFGPGTRLTVL.

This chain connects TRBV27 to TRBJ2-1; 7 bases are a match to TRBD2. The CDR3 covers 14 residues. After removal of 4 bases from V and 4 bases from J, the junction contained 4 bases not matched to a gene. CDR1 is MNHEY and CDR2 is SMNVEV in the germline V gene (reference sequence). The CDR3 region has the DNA TGTGCCAGCAGTTCGTGGGAGGGGTACAATGAGCAGTTCTTC. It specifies CASSSWEGYNEQFF.